This T cell receptor (beta chain) was obtained from a study of blood T cell repertoires in COVID-19. Original data processing: Reference gene primer amplification gave estimated nucleated cell counts. The protocol was immunoSEQ multiplex PCR, while the TCRdb copy is restricted to in-frame clones and leaves out a portion. V, J and clone size derive from that table, while D and trimming were established from the DNA sequence. The table lists roughly 50,000 clones, approximately 80% of them singletons. The ends were cut back, 1 base at V and 0 bases at J, with 10 bases in the middle. This CDR3 has 16 residues. The germline gives CDR1 SGHAT, CDR2 FQNNGV.

Material: peripheral blood. This TCR was sampled from a woman older than 75 with acute or convalescent COVID-19. J is TRBJ1-3 and V is TRBV11-2, with D perhaps matching TRBD1 (6 bases). The CDR3 loop reads CASSLGTVLSGNTIYF. CDR3 in DNA: TGTGCCAGCAGCTTAGGGACAGTCCTCTCTGGAAACACCATATATTTT.